This T cell receptor (beta chain) was captured in a study of graft-versus-host responses after intestinal transplantation. Overall study: Anti-thymocyte globulin induction was given to all recipients, followed by tacrolimus and steroids for three to four years. Broader study findings: The marrow of recipients harbored GvH clones, and ileum or blood showed some of them first.

TCRdb's copy holds only in-frame clones and misses some; the assay was immunoSEQ multiplex PCR. This sample yields around 13,000 clones, of which over 85% are seen a single time; about 4.4% belongs to the top ten. Germline V lookup: CDR1 SNHLY, CDR2 FYNNEI. V was clipped by 6 bases and J by 0 bases, with 11 bases between them. The CDR3 loop spans 14 amino acids. Note on this clone: Its antigen is currently unknown.

This specimen was PBMCs, taken roughly 930 days after intestinal transplantation. This TCR derives from a human patient who received an intestinal transplant, so some T cells may come from the graft donor. The chain carries TRBV2 and TRBJ1-1; D gene uncertain. CDR3 residues: CASSQQRMNTEAFF. For the CDR3, the DNA is TGTGCCAGCAGCCAACAGAGGATGAACACTGAAGCTTTCTTT.